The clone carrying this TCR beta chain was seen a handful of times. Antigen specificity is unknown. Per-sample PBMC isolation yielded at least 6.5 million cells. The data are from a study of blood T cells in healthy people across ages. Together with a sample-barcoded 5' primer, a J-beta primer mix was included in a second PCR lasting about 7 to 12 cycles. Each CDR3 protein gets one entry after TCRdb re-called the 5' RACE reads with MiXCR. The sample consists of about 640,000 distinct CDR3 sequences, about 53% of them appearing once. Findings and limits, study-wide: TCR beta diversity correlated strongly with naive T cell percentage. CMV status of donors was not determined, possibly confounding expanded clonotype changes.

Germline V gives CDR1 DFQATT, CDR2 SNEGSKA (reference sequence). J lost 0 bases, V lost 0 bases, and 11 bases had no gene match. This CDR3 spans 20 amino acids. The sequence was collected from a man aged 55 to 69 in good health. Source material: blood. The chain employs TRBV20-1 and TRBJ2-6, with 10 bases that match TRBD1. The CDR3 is CSAREGLGTGDRSGANVLTF. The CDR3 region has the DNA TGCAGTGCTAGAGAGGGCCTGGGGACAGGGGACCGCTCTGGGGCCAACGTCCTGACTTTC.